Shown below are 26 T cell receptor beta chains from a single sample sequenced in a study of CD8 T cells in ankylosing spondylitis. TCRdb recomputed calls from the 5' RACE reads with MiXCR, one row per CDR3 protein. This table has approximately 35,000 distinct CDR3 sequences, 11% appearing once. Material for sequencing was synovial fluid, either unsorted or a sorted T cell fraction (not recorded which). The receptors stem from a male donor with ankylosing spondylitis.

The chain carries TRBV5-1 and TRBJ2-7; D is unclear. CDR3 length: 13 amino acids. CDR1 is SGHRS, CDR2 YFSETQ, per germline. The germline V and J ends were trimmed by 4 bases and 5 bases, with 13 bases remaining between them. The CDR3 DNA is TGCGCCAGCAGCAAGGGCCTGGACCACGAGCAGTACTTC. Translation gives CASSKGLDHEQYF.

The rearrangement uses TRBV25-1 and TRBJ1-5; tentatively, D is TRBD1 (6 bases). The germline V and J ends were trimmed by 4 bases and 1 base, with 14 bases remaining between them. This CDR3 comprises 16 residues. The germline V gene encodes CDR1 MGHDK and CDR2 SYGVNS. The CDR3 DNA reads TGTGCCAGCAGTGGGGGATTCGACAGGAGCAATCAGCCCCAGCATTTT. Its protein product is CASSGGFDRSNQPQHF.

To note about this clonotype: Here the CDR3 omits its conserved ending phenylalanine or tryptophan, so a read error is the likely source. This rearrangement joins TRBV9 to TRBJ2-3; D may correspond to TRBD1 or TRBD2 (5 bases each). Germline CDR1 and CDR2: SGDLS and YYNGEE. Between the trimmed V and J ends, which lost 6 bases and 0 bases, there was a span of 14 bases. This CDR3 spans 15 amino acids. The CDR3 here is CASKPGLASTDTQYL. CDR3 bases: TGTGCCAGCAAGCCGGGGCTAGCTAGCACAGATACGCAGTATCTT.

CDR3 in DNA: TGTGCCAGCAGCGACCCCGGACTAGTCTCCTACAATGAGCAGTTCTTC. Residues: CASSDPGLVSYNEQFF. The V call is TRBV11-2, the J call TRBJ2-1; 7 nucleotides agree with TRBD2. V shed 5 bases, J shed 0 bases, and the junction held 7 bases outside the gene matches. CDR3 size: 16 residues. Germline V gives CDR1 SGHAT, CDR2 FQNNGV.

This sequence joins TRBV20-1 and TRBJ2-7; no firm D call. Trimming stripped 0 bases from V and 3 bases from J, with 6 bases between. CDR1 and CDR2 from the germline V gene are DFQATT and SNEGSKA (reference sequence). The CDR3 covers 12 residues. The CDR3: CSAREWGYEQYF. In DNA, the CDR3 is TGCAGTGCTAGAGAGTGGGGCTACGAGCAGTACTTC.

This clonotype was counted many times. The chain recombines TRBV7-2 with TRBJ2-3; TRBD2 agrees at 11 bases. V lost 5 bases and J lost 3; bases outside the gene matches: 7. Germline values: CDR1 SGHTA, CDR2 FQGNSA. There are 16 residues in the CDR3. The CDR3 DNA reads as TGTGCCAGCAGCCAATATGGACTAGCGGGTACAGATACGCAGTATTTT. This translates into CASSQYGLAGTDTQYF.

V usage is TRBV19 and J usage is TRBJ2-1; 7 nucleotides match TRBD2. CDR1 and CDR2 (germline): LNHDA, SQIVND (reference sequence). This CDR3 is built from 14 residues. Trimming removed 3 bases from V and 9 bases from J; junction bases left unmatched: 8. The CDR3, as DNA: TGTGCCAGTAGTATCGGACTAGGTACAAGTGAGCAGTTCTTC. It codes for CASSIGLGTSEQFF.

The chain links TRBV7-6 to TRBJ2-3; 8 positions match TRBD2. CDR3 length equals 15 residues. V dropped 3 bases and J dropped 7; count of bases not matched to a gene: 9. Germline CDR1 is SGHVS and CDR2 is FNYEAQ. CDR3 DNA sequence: TGTGCCAGCAGCTTCGAAGCGGGAGTTATGAATACGCAGTATTTT. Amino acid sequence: CASSFEAGVMNTQYF. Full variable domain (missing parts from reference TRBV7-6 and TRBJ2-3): GAGVSQSPRYKVTKRGQDVALRCDPISGHVSLYWYRQALGQGPEFLTYFNYEAQQDKSGLPNDRFSAERPEGSISTLTIQRTEQRDSAMYRCASSFEAGVMNTQYFGPGTRLTVL.

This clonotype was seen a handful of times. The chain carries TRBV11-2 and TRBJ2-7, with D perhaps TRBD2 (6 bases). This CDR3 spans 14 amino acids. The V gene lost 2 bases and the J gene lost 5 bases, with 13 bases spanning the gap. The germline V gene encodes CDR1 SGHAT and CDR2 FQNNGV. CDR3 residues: CASSLLGGADEQYF. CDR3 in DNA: TGTGCCAGCAGCTTACTGGGGGGAGCGGACGAGCAGTACTTC. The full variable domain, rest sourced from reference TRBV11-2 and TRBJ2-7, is EAGVAQSPRYKIIEKRQSVAFWCNPISGHATLYWYQQILGQGPKLLIQFQNNGVVDDSQLPKDRFSAERLKGVDSTLKIQPAKLEDSAVYLCASSLLGGADEQYFGPGTRLTVT.

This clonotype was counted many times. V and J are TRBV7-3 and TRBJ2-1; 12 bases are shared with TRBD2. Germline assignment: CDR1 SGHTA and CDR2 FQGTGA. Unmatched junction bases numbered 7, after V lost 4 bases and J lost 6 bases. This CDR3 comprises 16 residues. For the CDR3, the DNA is TGTGCCAGCAGCTCGTGGACTAGCGGGAAGGGCAATGAGCAGTTCTTC. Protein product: CASSSWTSGKGNEQFF.

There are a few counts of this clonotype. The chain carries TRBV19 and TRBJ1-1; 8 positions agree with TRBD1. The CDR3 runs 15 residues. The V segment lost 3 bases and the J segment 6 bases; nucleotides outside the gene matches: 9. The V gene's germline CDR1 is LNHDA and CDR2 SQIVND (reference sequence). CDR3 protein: CASSILRTGRPEAFF. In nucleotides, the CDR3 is TGTGCCAGTAGTATCCTCCGGACAGGGAGGCCTGAAGCTTTCTTT.

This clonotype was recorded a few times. CDR3 sequence: CASRSSGNLEETQYF. As DNA, the CDR3 is TGTGCCAGCAGAAGTAGCGGGAACTTGGAAGAGACCCAGTACTTC. V gene TRBV27 combines with J gene TRBJ2-5, with TRBD2 identical over 8 bases. V lost 6 bases, J lost 3 bases, and 9 bases stayed unmatched. The CDR3 loop spans 15 amino acids. The germline V gene has CDR1 MNHEY and CDR2 SMNVEV (reference sequence).

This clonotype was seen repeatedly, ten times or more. CDR3 coding DNA: TGCAGTGCTCAGGACAGGGCTGGGGCCAACGTCCTGACTTTC. It is translated as CSAQDRAGANVLTF. The rearrangement links TRBV20-1 to TRBJ2-6, with TRBD1 matching over 8 bases. Germline V lookup: CDR1 DFQATT, CDR2 SNEGSKA (reference sequence). The V segment lost 5 bases and the J segment 2 bases; nucleotides outside the gene matches: 2. The CDR3 runs 14 residues.

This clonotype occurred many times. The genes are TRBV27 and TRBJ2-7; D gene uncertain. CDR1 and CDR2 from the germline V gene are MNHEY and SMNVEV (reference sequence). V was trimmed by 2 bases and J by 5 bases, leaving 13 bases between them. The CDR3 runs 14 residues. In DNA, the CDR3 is TGTGCCAGCAGTTTAAGTGGTTACACTAACGAGCAGTACTTC. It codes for CASSLSGYTNEQYF.

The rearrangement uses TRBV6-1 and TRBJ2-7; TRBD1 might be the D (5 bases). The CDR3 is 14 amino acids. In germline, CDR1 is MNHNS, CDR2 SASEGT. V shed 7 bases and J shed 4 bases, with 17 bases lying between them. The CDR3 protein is CASKRQGTTYEQYF. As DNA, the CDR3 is TGTGCCAGCAAACGTCAGGGCACCACATACGAGCAGTACTTC.

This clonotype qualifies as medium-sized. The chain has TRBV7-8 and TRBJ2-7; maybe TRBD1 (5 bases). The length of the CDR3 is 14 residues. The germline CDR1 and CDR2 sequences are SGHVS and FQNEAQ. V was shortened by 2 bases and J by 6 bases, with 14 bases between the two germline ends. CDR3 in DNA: TGTGCCAGCAGCTTACAGCCCTTAGGGGCCGAGCAGTACTTC. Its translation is CASSLQPLGAEQYF.

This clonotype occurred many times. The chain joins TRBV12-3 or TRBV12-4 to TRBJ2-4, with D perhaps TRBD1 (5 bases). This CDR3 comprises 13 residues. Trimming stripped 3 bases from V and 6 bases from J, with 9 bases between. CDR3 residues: CASSFERGNIQYF. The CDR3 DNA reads TGTGCCAGCAGTTTTGAAAGGGGAAACATTCAGTACTTC.

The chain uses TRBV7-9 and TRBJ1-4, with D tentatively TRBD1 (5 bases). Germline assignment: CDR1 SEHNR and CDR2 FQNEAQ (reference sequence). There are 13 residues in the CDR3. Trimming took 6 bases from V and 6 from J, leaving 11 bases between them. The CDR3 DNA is TGTGCCAGCAGGAGGGGAGTGGATGAAAAACTGTTTTTT. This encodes CASRRGVDEKLFF.

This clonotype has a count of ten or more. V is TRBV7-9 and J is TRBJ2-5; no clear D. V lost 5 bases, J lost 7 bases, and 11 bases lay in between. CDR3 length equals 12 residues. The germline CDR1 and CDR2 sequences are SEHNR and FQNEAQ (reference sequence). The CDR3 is CASSETHGTQYF. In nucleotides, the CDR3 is TGTGCCAGCAGCGAGACACACGGGACCCAGTACTTC.

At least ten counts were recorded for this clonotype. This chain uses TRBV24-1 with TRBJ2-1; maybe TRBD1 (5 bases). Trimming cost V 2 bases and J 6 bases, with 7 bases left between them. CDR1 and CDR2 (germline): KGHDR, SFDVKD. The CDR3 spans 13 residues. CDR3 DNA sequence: TGTGCCACCAGTGATTATCAGGGCAATGAGCAGTTCTTC. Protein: CATSDYQGNEQFF.

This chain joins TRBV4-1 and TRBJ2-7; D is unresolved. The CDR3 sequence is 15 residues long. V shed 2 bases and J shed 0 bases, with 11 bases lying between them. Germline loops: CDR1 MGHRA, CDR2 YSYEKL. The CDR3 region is CASSQFSVSSYEQYF. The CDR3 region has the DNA TGCGCCAGCAGCCAATTCTCGGTGAGCTCCTACGAGCAGTACTTC.

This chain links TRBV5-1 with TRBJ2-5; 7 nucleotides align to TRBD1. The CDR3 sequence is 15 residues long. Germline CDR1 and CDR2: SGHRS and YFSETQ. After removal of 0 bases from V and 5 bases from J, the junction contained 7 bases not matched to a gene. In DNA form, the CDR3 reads TGCGCCAGCAGCTTGGCCATACAGGGGCCGGAGACCCAGTACTTC. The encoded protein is CASSLAIQGPETQYF.

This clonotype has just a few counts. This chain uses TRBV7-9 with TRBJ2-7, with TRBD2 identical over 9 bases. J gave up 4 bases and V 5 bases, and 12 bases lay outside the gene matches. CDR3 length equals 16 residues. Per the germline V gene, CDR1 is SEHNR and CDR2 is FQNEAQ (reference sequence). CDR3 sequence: CASSTPSGGIEYEQYF. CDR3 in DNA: TGTGCCAGCAGCACCCCCAGCGGGGGGATTGAGTACGAGCAGTACTTC.

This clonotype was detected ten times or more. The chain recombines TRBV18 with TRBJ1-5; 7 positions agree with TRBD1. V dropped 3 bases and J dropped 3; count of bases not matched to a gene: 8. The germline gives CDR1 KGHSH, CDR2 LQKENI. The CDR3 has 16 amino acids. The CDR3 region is CASSPMGQSSNQPQHF. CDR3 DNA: TGTGCCAGCTCACCCATGGGACAGTCATCCAATCAGCCCCAGCATTTT. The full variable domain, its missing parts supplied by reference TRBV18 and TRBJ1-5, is NAGVMQNPRHLVRRRGQEARLRCSPMKGHSHVYWYRQLPEEGLKFMVYLQKENIIDESGMPKERFSAEFPKEGPSILRIQQVVRGDSAAYFCASSPMGQSSNQPQHFGDGTRLSIL.

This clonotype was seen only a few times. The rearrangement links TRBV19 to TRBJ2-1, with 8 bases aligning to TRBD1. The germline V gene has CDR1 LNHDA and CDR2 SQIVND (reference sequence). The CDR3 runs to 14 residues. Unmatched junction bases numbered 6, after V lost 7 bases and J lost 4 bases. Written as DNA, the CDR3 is TGTGCCAGTAATCCGGGACAGGCATACAATGAGCAGTTCTTC. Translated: CASNPGQAYNEQFF. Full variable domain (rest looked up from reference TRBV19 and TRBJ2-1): DGGITQSPKYLFRKEGQNVTLSCEQNLNHDAMYWYRQDPGQGLRLIYYSQIVNDFQKGDIAEGYSVSREKKESFPLTVTSAQKNPTAFYLCASNPGQAYNEQFFGPGTRLTVL.

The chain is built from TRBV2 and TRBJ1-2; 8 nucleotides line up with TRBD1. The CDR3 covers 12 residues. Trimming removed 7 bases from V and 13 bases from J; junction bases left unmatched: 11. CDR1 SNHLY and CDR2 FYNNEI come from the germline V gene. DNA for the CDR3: TGTGCCAGCACCTACGGGGACAGGTTTCTCACCTTC. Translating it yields CASTYGDRFLTF. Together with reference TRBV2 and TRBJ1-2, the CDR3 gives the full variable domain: EPEVTQTPSHQVTQMGQEVILRCVPISNHLYFYWYRQILGQKVEFLVSFYNNEISEKSEIFDDQFSVERPDGSNFTLKIRSTKLEDSAMYFCASTYGDRFLTFGSGTRLTVV.